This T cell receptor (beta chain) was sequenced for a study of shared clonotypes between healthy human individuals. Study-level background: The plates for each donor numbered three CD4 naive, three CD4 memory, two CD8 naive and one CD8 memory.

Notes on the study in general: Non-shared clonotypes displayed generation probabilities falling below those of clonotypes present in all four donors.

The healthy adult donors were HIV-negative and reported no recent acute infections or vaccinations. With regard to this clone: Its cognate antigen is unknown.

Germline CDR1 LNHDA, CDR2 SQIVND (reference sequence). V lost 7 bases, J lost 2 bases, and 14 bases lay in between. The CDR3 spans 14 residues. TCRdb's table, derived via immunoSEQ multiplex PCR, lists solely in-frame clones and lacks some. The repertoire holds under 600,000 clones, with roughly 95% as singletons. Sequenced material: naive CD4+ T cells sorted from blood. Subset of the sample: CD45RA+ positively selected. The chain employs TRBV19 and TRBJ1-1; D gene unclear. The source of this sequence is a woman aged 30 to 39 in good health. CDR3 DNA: TGTGCCAGTACCCCTCCTTGGGGAAACACTGAAGCTTTCTTT. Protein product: CASTPPWGNTEAFF.